This T cell receptor (beta chain) was identified during a study of shared clonotypes between healthy human individuals. Study in general: CD4 naive and memory got three plates each, CD8 naive two, CD8 memory one.

As regards this clone: No antigen is known for it.

Deep was the level used in running the assay. TCRdb keeps only in-frame clones here, not all; method: immunoSEQ multiplex PCR. The repertoire holds around 510,000 clones, with approximately 95% as singletons. Germline-derived CDR1 and CDR2 are MNHEY and SVGAGI. The CDR3 has 15 amino acids. Trimming removed 4 bases from V and 5 bases from J, with 14 bases in between. Study-level results: Among the subsets, naive ones generally showed larger estimated richness than memory ones. Sharing across four donors was highest in naive CD4 (around 5%) and lowest in memory CD8 (around 0.4%).

The origin of this receptor is a woman between 25 and 40 years old in good health. This chain links TRBV6-5 with TRBJ1-4; D perhaps matches TRBD1 (5 bases). Material for sequencing was naive CD4+ T cells sorted from blood. Subset of the sample: CD45RA+ positively selected. The CDR3 DNA reads TGTGCCAGCAGTTCTGGACAAGGACTGAATGAAAAACTGTTTTTT. Its translation is CASSSGQGLNEKLFF.